This note documents a single T cell receptor (beta chain) sequence. These data originate in a study of control samples from healthy donors and cancer patients. TCRdb keeps only in-frame clones here, not all; method: immunoSEQ multiplex PCR. The sample has about 50,000 clones, 95% to 97% seen once. The CDR3 totals 13 residues. The V gene's germline CDR1 is SQVTM and CDR2 ANQGSEA. The V end lost 8 bases, the J end lost 6 bases, and 20 bases lay between the germline ends. This clonotype originated in a woman aged 30 to 39 in good health. The rearrangement uses TRBV29-1 and TRBJ2-7; D tentatively reads TRBD1 or TRBD2 (5 bases each). Sequenced material: blood. CDR3 nucleotides: TGCAGCCCCCCCGGAGGTTCGGGGCGCGAGCAGTACTTC. It encodes CSPPGGSGREQYF.